The TCR beta chain described here comes from a study of blood T cells in healthy people across ages. Study outcomes and limitations: CMV infection status of these donors was not known.

Using a J-beta primer mix together with a sample-barcoded 5' primer, a second PCR was run for roughly 6 to 12 cycles. TCRdb used MiXCR to reprocess the 5' RACE reads, holding one entry per CDR3 protein. The table lists 710,000 or so distinct CDR3 sequences, about a fifth of them singletons. This clonotype came up many times. Its antigen is undetermined. V lost 0 bases to trimming and J lost 4 bases, with 10 bases between them. CDR3 size: 14 residues. CDR1 and CDR2 (germline): SGHRS, YFSETQ. The TCR originated in a man in his 70s in good health. Specimen: blood. The chain links TRBV5-1 to TRBJ1-1; tentative D call: TRBD1 (5 bases). DNA for the CDR3: TGCGCCAGCAGCTTGGTCGCAGGGTCCACTGAAGCTTTCTTT. This translates into CASSLVAGSTEAFF.